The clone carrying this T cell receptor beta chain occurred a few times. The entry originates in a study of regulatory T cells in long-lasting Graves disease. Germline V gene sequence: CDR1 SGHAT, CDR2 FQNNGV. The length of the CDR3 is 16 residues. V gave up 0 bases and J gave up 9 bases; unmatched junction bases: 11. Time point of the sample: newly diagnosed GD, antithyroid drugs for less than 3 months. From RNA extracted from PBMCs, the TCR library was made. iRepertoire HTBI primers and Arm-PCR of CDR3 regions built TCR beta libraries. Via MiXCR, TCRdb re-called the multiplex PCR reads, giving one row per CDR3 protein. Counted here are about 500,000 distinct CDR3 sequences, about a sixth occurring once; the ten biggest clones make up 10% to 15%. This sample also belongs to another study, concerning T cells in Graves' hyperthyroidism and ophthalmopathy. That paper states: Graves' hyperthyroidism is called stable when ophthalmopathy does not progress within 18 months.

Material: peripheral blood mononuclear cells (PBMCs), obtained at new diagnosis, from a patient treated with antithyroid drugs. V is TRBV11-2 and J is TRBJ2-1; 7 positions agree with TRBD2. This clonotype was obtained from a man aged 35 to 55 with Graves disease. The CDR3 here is CASSLDLWLAEPEQFF. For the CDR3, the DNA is TGTGCCAGCAGCTTAGATCTGTGGCTAGCGGAACCTGAGCAGTTCTTC.